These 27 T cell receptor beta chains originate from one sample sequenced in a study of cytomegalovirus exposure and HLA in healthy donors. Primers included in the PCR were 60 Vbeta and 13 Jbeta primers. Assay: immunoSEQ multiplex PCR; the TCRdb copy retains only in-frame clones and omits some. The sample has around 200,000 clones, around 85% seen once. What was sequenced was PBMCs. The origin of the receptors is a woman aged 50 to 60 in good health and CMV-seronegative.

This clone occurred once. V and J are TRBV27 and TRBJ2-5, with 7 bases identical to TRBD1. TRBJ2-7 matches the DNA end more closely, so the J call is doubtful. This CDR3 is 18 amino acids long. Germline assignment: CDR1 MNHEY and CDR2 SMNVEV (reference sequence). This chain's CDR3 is CASSLYRDSQEGPYEQYF. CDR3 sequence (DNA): TGTGCCAGCAGCCTGTACCGGGACAGCCAAGAAGGTCCCTACGAGCAGTACTTC.

The CDR3 here is CASSLSRTGTDTQYF. CDR3 sequence (DNA): TGTGCCAGCAGTTTATCGAGGACTGGCACAGATACGCAGTATTTT. The rearrangement joins TRBV27 to TRBJ2-3; tentatively, D is TRBD2 (5 bases). The V gene lost 0 bases and the J gene lost 1 base, with 8 bases spanning the gap. The V gene's germline CDR1 is MNHEY and CDR2 SMNVEV (reference sequence). The length of the CDR3 is 15 residues.

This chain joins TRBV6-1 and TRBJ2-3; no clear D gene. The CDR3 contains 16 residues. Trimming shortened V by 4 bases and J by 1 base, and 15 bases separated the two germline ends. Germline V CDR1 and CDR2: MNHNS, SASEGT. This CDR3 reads CASSGRLEWGTDTQYF. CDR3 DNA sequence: TGTGCCAGCAGTGGAAGACTGGAATGGGGCACAGATACGCAGTATTTT.

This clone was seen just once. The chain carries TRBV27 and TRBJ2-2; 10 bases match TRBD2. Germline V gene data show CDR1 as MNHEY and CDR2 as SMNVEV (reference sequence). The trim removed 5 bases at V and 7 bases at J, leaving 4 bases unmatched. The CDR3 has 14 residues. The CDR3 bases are TGTGCCAGCAGTCCCCGGACTAGCGGCGGGGAGCTGTTTTTT. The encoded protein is CASSPRTSGGELFF.

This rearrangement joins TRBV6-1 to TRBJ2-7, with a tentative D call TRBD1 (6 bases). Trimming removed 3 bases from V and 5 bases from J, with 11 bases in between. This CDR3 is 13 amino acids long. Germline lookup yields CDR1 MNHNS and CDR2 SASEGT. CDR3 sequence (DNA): TGTGCCAGCAGTGAGAGGGACACTCACGAGCAGTACTTC. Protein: CASSERDTHEQYF.

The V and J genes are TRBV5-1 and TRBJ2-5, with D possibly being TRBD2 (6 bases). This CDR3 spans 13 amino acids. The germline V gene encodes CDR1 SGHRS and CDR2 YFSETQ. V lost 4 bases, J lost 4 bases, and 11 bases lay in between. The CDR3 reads CASSPGDRETQYF. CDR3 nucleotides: TGCGCCAGCAGCCCGGGAGATCGAGAGACCCAGTACTTC.

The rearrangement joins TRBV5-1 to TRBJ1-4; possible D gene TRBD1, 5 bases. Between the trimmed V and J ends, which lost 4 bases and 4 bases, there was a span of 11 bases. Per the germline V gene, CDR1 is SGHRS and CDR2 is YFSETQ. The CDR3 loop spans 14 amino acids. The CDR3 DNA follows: TGCGCCAGCAGCCCCGCGGGACTTAATGAAAAACTGTTTTTT. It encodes CASSPAGLNEKLFF.

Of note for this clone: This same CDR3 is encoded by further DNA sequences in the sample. The CDR3 nucleotides are TGTGCCAGCAGTTATCGCGGGACAGCCACTGAAGCTTTCTTT. This codes for CASSYRGTATEAFF. The chain is built from TRBV6-6 and TRBJ1-1, with 7 bases fitting TRBD1. V trimming: 3 bases; J trimming: 4 bases; junction bases outside the gene matches: 5. In germline, CDR1 is MNHNY, CDR2 SVGAGI (reference sequence). The CDR3 has 14 residues.

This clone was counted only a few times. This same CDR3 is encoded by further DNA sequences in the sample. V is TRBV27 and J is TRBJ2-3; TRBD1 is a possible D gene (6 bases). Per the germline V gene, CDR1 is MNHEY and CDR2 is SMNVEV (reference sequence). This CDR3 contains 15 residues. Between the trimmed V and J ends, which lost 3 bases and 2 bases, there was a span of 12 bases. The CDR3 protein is CASSFWQGNTDTQYF. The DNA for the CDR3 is TGTGCCAGCAGTTTTTGGCAGGGGAACACAGATACGCAGTATTTT.

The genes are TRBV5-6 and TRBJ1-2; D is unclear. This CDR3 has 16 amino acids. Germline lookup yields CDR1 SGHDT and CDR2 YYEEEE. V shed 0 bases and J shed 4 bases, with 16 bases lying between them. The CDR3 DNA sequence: TGTGCCAGCAGCTTGGCCTCCAACAGTCCAGTCTATGGCTACACCTTC. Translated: CASSLASNSPVYGYTF.

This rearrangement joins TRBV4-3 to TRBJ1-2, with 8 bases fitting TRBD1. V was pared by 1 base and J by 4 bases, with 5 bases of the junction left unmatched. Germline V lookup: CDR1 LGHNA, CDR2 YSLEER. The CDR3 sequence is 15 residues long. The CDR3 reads CASSQGGQEAYGYTF. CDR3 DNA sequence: TGCGCCAGCAGCCAAGGGGGACAGGAGGCCTATGGCTACACCTTC.

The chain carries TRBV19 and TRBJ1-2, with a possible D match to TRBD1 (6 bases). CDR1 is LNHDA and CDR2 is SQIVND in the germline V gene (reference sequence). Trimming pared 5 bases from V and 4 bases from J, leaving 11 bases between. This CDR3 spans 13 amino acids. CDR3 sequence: CASSFTGIYGYTF. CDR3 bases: TGTGCCAGTAGTTTTACAGGGATCTATGGCTACACCTTC.

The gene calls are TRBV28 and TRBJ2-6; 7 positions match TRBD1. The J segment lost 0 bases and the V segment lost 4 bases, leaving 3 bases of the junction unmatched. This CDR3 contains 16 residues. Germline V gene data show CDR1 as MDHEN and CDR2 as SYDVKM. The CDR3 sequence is CASSSYRGSGANVLTF. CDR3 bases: TGTGCCAGCAGTTCATACAGGGGCTCTGGGGCCAACGTCCTGACTTTC.

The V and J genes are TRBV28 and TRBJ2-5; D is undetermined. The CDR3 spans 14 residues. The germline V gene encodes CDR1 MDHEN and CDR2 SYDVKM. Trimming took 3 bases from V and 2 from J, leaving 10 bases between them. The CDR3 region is CASSFLDTQETQYF. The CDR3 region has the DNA TGTGCCAGCAGTTTCCTAGATACGCAAGAGACCCAGTACTTC.

The CDR3, as DNA: TGTGCCAGCAGCTTTCTCCGGACAGACGACCAAGAGACCCAGTACTTC. Protein sequence: CASSFLRTDDQETQYF. The V and J genes are TRBV5-4 and TRBJ2-5; possible D gene TRBD1, 6 bases. Trimming stripped 2 bases from V and 0 bases from J, with 14 bases between. The germline V gene encodes CDR1 SGHNT and CDR2 YYREEE (reference sequence). The length of the CDR3 is 16 residues.

CDR3 sequence: CASSLGGSGGLGETQYF. The CDR3 DNA follows: TGTGCCAGCAGCTTGGGTGGTTCAGGGGGCCTGGGAGAGACCCAGTACTTC. The gene calls are TRBV5-8 and TRBJ2-5; the match to TRBD1 covers 8 bases. The germline V gene encodes CDR1 SGHTS and CDR2 YDEGEE. The ends lost 0 bases at V and 4 bases at J; junction bases unmatched: 11. The CDR3 is 17 amino acids. Filled out from reference TRBV5-8 and TRBJ2-5, the complete variable domain reads EAGVTQSPTHLIKTRGQQATLRCSPISGHTSVYWYQQALGLGLQFLLWYDEGEERNRGNFPPRFSGRQFPNYSSELNVNALELEDSALYLCASSLGGSGGLGETQYFGPGTRLLVL.

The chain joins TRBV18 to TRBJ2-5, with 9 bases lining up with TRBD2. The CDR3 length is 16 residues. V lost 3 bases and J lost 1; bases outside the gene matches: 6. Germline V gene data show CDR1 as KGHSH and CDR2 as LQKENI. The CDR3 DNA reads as TGTGCCAGCTCACCCGAGACTAGCGGACTCCAAGAGACCCAGTACTTC. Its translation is CASSPETSGLQETQYF. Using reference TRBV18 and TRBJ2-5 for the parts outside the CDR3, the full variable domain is NAGVMQNPRHLVRRRGQEARLRCSPMKGHSHVYWYRQLPEEGLKFMVYLQKENIIDESGMPKERFSAEFPKEGPSILRIQQVVRGDSAAYFCASSPETSGLQETQYFGPGTRLLVL.

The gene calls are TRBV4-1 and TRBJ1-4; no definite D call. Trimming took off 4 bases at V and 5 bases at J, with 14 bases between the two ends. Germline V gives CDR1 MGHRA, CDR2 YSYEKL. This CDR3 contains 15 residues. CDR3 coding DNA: TGCGCCAGCAGCCCGCGGAGTCTGGTAAATGAAAAACTGTTTTTT. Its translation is CASSPRSLVNEKLFF.

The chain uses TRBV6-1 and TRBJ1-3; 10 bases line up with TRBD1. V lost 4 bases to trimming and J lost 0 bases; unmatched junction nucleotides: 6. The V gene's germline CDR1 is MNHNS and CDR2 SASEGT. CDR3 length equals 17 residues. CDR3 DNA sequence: TGTGCCAGCAGTGTGGGACAGGGGTTGAGCTCTGGAAACACCATATATTTT. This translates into CASSVGQGLSSGNTIYF.

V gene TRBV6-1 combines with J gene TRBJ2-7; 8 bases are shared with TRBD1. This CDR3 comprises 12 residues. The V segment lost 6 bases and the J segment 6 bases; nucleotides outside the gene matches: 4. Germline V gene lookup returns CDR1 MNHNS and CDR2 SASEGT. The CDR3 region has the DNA TGTGCCAGCAGATGGACAGGGTGCGAGCAGTACTTC. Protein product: CASRWTGCEQYF.

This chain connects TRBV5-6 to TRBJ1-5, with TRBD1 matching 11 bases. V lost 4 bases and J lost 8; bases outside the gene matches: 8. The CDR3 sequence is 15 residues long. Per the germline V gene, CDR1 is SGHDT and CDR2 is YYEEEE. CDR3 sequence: CASSLAGQGEKPQHF. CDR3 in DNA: TGTGCCAGCAGCCTCGCGGGACAGGGGGAGAAGCCCCAGCATTTT. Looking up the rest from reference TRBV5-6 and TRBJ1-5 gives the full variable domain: DAGVTQSPTHLIKTRGQQVTLRCSPKSGHDTVSWYQQALGQGPQFIFQYYEEEERQRGNFPDRFSGHQFPNYSSELNVNALLLGDSALYLCASSLAGQGEKPQHFGDGTRLSIL.

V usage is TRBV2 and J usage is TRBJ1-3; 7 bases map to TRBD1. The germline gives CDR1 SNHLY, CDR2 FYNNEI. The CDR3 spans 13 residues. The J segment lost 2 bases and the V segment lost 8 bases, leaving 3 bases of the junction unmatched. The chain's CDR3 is CASRQGAGNTIYF. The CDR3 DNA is TGTGCCAGCCGACAGGGAGCTGGAAACACCATATATTTT.

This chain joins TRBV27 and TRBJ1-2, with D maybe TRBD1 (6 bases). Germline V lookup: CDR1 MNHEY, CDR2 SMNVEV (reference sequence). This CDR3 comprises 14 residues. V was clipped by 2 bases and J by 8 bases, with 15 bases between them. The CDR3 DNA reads TGTGCCAGCAGTTTAAGGGGGGGGATGATCGGCTACACCTTC. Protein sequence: CASSLRGGMIGYTF.

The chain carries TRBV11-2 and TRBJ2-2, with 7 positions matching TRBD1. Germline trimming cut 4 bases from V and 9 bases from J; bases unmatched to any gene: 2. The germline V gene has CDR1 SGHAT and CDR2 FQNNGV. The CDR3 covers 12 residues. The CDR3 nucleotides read TGTGCCAGCAGCTCCAGGGGGTGGGAGCTGTTTTTT. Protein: CASSSRGWELFF.

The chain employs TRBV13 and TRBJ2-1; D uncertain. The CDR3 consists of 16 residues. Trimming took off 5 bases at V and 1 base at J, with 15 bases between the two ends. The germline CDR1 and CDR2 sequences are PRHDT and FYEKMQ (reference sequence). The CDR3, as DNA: TGTGCCAGCAGCCCCCTGCGCGTGCCTTCCTACAATGAGCAGTTCTTC. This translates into CASSPLRVPSYNEQFF.

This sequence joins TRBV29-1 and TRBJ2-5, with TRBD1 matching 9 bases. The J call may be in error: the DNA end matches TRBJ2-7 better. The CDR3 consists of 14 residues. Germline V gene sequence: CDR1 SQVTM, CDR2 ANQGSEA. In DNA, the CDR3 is TGCAGCGTTGCCCCGGGACAGGGTTCCTACGAGCAGTACTTC. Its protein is CSVAPGQGSYEQYF.

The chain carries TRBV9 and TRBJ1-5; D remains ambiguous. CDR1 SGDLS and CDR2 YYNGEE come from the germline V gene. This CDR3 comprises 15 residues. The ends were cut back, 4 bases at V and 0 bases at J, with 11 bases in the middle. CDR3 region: CASSPGGNSNQPQHF. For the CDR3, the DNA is TGTGCCAGCAGCCCAGGAGGGAATAGCAATCAGCCCCAGCATTTT.